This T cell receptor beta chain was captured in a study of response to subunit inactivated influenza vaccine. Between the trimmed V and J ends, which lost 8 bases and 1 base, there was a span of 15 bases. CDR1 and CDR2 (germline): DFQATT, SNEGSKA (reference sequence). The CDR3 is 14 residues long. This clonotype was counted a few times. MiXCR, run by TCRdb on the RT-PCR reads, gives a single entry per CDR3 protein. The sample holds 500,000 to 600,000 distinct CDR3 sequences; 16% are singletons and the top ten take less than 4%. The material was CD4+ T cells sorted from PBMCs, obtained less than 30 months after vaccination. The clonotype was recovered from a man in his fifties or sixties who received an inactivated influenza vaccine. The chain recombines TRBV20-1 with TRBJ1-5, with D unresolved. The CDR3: CSSSRDMSNQPQHF. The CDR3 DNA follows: TGCAGTAGTTCTCGGGATATGAGCAATCAGCCCCAGCATTTT.